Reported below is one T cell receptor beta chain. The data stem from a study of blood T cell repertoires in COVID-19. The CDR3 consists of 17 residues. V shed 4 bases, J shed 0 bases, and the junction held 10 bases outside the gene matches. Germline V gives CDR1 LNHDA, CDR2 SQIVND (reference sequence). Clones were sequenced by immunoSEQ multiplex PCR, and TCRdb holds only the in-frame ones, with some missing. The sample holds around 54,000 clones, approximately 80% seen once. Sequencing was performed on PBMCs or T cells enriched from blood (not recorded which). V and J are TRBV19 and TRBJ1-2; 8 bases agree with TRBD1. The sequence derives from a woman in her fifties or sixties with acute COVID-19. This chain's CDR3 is CASSRERQGASNYGYTF. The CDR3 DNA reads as TGTGCCAGTAGTAGGGAAAGGCAGGGGGCTTCTAACTATGGCTACACCTTC.